Listed below are T cell receptor beta chains from one sample, sequenced in a study of T cells after yellow fever vaccination. TCRdb passed the 5' RACE reads through MiXCR, listing each CDR3 protein once. The repertoire has some 240,000 distinct CDR3 sequences, approximately 3% of them found once; the top ten carry around 3.2%. Sequenced here: CD4+ T cells sorted from PBMCs, sampled 10 days after the yellow fever booster vaccination. These receptors were obtained from a man younger than 35 who received the YFV17D yellow fever vaccine. CDR3s include the opening cysteine and the closing phenylalanine or tryptophan. D genes are given only for firm matches. Size is omitted from some rows. Given values are once, few, many or a class for expanded clones.

abundance	d_gene	v_gene	len	j_gene	CDR3aa	CDR3nt
few	.	TRBV19	13	TRBJ2-3	CASSINIADTQYF	TGTGCCAGTAGTATCAATATTGCAGATACGCAGTATTTT
many	.	TRBV6-5	13	TRBJ1-5	CASSYSEGGPQHF	TGTGCCAGCAGTTACTCGGAGGGGGGGCCCCAGCATTTT
many	TRBD1	TRBV4-1	16	TRBJ1-5	CASSQGQGAGNQPQHF	TGCGCCAGCAGCCAAGGACAGGGGGCCGGCAATCAGCCCCAGCATTTT
.	.	TRBV2	14	TRBJ1-2	CASSETKSFSGYTF	TGTGCCAGCAGTGAAACAAAGAGTTTCTCTGGCTACACCTTC
many	.	TRBV12-5	11	TRBJ1-1	CASGSGVEAFF	TGTGCTAGTGGTTCTGGCGTGGAAGCTTTCTTT
many	.	TRBV20-1	9	TRBJ1-2	CSARDGYTF	TGCAGTGCTAGAGATGGCTACACCTTC
many	TRBD2	TRBV5-1	13	TRBJ2-1	CASSPGGPGEQFF	TGCGCCAGCAGCCCGGGGGGGCCCGGTGAGCAGTTCTTC
few	.	TRBV7-2	14	TRBJ1-2	CASSLVGGAEGYTF	TGTGCCAGCAGCTTAGTCGGGGGGGCAGAAGGCTACACCTTC
.	.	TRBV4-1	14	TRBJ2-4	CATSRGGGENIQYF	TGCGCCACCAGTAGGGGGGGGGGAGAAAACATTCAGTACTTC
many	.	TRBV18	15	TRBJ2-2	CASSPFGSNTGELFF	TGTGCCAGCTCACCATTTGGATCGAACACCGGGGAGCTGTTTTTT
.	TRBD1	TRBV6-6	14	TRBJ2-7	CASSYGDRSYEQYF	TGTGCCAGCAGTTACGGGGACAGGTCCTACGAGCAGTACTTC
few	TRBD1	TRBV5-1	16	TRBJ2-3	CASSRGQATSTDTQYF	TGCGCCAGCAGCCGGGGACAGGCAACTAGCACAGATACGCAGTATTTT
.	.	TRBV18	15	TRBJ2-1	CASSLLLGGHNEQFF	TGTGCCAGCTCACTTCTTCTTGGTGGGCACAATGAGCAGTTCTTC
.	.	TRBV20-1	15	TRBJ1-5	CSARGADGLYQPQHF	TGCAGTGCTAGAGGCGCGGACGGACTTTATCAGCCCCAGCATTTT
few	.	TRBV5-1	11	TRBJ1-1	CASSLDKEAFF	TGCGCCAGCAGCTTGGACAAAGAAGCTTTCTTT
many	.	TRBV12-3/TRBV12-4	14	TRBJ1-1	CASSLSDSNTEAFF	TGTGCCAGCAGTTTATCCGATTCGAACACTGAAGCTTTCTTT
few	.	TRBV7-2	16	TRBJ1-3	CASSGSVVLSGNTIYF	TGTGCCAGCAGCGGCAGTGTGGTACTCTCTGGAAACACCATATATTTT
.	.	TRBV7-8	14	TRBJ1-2	CASSLVSRDYGYTF	TGTGCCAGCAGCTTAGTTTCCAGGGACTATGGCTACACCTTC
once	.	TRBV20-1	11	TRBJ1-2	CSARGGDGYTF	TGCAGTGCTAGGGGAGGGGATGGCTACACCTTC
few	TRBD1	TRBV24-1	16	TRBJ1-5	CATSEPTGISNQPQHF	TGTGCCACCAGTGAACCGACAGGGATAAGCAATCAGCCCCAGCATTTT
many	.	TRBV9	16	TRBJ2-2	CASSVGGLPGTGELFF	TGTGCCAGCAGCGTAGGGGGGCTCCCGGGTACCGGGGAGCTGTTTTTT
few	.	TRBV24-1	12	TRBJ2-2	CATSVNTGELFF	TGTGCCACCAGTGTAAACACCGGGGAGCTGTTTTTT
.	.	TRBV5-1	13	TRBJ1-1	CASSLGVGTEAFF	TGCGCCAGCAGCTTGGGGGTAGGCACTGAAGCTTTCTTT
.	TRBD1	TRBV7-2	16	TRBJ1-5	CASSLRGGQGNQPQHF	TGTGCCAGCAGCTTAAGAGGGGGACAGGGCAATCAGCCCCAGCATTTT
many	.	TRBV10-1	14	TRBJ2-3	CASSESYRVDTQYF	TGCGCCAGCAGTGAGTCTTACAGGGTCGATACGCAGTATTTT
many	.	TRBV29-1	16	TRBJ1-5	CSVSRGTAKGDQPQHF	TGCAGCGTTTCTCGCGGGACCGCGAAGGGGGACCAGCCCCAGCATTTT
.	TRBD1	TRBV20-1	13	TRBJ2-7	CSATGQGQYEQYF	TGCAGTGCTACTGGACAGGGGCAGTACGAGCAGTACTTC
few	.	TRBV7-3	13	TRBJ1-1	CASSLQQWGEAFF	TGTGCCAGCAGTTTACAACAGTGGGGTGAAGCTTTCTTT
many	.	TRBV5-1	13	TRBJ1-1	CASVLSFGTEAFF	TGCGCCAGCGTCCTGTCGTTCGGCACTGAAGCTTTCTTT
few	TRBD1	TRBV20-1	15	TRBJ1-5	CSARRDSFSNQPQHF	TGCAGTGCTAGACGGGACAGCTTTAGCAATCAGCCCCAGCATTTT
.	.	TRBV20-1	14	TRBJ1-1	CSARAPVMNTEAFF	TGCAGTGCTAGAGCTCCGGTAATGAACACTGAAGCTTTCTTT
.	.	TRBV19	16	TRBJ2-5	CASSREVTAKQETQYF	TGTGCCAGTAGTAGAGAGGTTACAGCGAAACAAGAGACCCAGTACTTC
few	.	TRBV7-9	11	TRBJ1-1	CASSHDTEAFF	TGTGCCAGCAGCCACGACACTGAAGCTTTCTTT
few	.	TRBV6-5	11	TRBJ1-2	CASTAGRGYTF	TGTGCCAGCACCGCGGGTCGTGGCTACACCTTC
few	.	TRBV7-8	14	TRBJ2-2	CASSFNRGTGELFF	TGTGCCAGCAGCTTTAATAGGGGTACCGGGGAGCTGTTTTTT
.	.	TRBV4-3	16	TRBJ1-2	CASSPRHPSVPYGYTF	TGCGCCAGCAGCCCGAGACACCCCTCCGTGCCATATGGCTACACCTTC
.	TRBD2	TRBV20-1	18	TRBJ2-3	CSARDPRASGGAGDTQYF	TGCAGTGCTAGAGATCCCCGGGCTAGCGGGGGGGCCGGAGATACGCAGTATTTT
few	.	TRBV4-3	18	TRBJ1-2	CASSQDVPSGTLTYGYTF	TGCGCCAGCAGCCAAGATGTGCCCTCCGGGACACTGACATATGGCTACACCTTC
.	TRBD2	TRBV10-3	17	TRBJ2-7	CAISPWTSGRSLYEQYF	TGTGCCATCAGTCCGTGGACTAGCGGGAGAAGTTTGTACGAGCAGTACTTC
many	.	TRBV7-2	15	TRBJ2-7	CASRKGTTLAYEQYF	TGTGCCAGCAGGAAGGGGACAACGCTGGCCTACGAGCAGTACTTC
few	.	TRBV4-1	15	TRBJ1-6	CASSQDSRANSPLHF	TGCGCCAGCAGCCAAGATAGCAGAGCGAATTCACCCCTCCACTTT
many	.	TRBV15	15	TRBJ2-5	CATSRGQGREETQYF	TGTGCCACCAGCAGAGGGCAGGGCAGAGAAGAGACCCAGTACTTC
many	.	TRBV7-2	11	TRBJ2-2	CASRGARSLFF	TGTGCCAGCAGGGGGGCCAGATCTCTGTTTTTT
many	.	TRBV20-1	14	TRBJ2-3	CSARVRVGTDTQYF	TGCAGTGCTAGGGTCCGGGTTGGCACAGATACGCAGTATTTT
.	TRBD2	TRBV6-1	14	TRBJ2-1	CATRGGPLGNEQFF	TGTGCCACACGCGGGGGGCCCTTAGGCAATGAGCAGTTCTTC
many	.	TRBV29-1	12	TRBJ1-4	CSAYRGGEKLFF	TGCAGCGCCTACCGGGGCGGTGAAAAACTGTTTTTT
many	.	TRBV12-5	13	TRBJ2-3	CASGSGDTDTQYF	TGTGCTAGTGGTTCCGGGGACACAGATACGCAGTATTTT
many	TRBD1	TRBV10-3	13	TRBJ2-1	CAISAGQVGEQFF	TGTGCCATCAGTGCCGGACAGGTGGGGGAGCAGTTCTTC
many	.	TRBV5-1	14	TRBJ2-6	CASSEDSGANVLTF	TGCGCCAGCAGCGAAGACTCTGGGGCCAACGTCCTGACTTTC
few	.	TRBV21-1	13	TRBJ2-4	CASSTRTENIQYF	TGTGCCAGCAGCACGAGGACAGAAAACATTCAGTACTTC
few	TRBD1	TRBV7-3	13	TRBJ2-1	CASSLNRGDEQFF	TGTGCCAGCAGCTTGAACAGGGGCGATGAGCAGTTCTTC
many	.	TRBV7-2	12	TRBJ1-2	CASSILIEGYTF	TGTGCCAGCAGTATACTAATTGAGGGCTACACCTTC
few	.	TRBV20-1	16	TRBJ1-4	CSARLAHLGLKEKLFF	TGCAGTGCTAGACTGGCGCATTTGGGGCTTAAAGAAAAACTGTTTTTT
few	TRBD2	TRBV30	15	TRBJ2-1	CAWSVRSGGHNEQFF	TGTGCCTGGAGTGTACGAAGCGGGGGGCACAATGAGCAGTTCTTC
few	TRBD2	TRBV5-1	16	TRBJ2-1	CASSLELAGGNNEQFF	TGCGCCAGCAGCTTGGAACTAGCGGGGGGGAACAATGAGCAGTTCTTC